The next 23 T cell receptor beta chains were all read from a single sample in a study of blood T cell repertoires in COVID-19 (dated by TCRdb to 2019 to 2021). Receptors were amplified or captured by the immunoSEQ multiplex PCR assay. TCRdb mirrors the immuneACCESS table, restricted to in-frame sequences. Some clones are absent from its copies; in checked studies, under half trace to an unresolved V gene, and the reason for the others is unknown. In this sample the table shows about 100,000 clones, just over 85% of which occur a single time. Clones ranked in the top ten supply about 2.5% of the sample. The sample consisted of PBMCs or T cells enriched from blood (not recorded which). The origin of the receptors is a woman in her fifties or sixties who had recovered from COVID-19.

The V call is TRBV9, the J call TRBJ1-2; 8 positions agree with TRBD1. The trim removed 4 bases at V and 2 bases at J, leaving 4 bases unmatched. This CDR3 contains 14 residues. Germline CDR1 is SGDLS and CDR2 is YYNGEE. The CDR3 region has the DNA TGTGCCAGCAGCCCGAGGACAGGGAACTATGGCTACACCTTC. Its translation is CASSPRTGNYGYTF.

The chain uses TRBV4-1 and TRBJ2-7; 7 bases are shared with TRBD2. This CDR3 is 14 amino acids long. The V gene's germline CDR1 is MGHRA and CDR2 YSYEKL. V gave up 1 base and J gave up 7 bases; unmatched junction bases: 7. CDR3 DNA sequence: TGCGCCAGCAGCCAAGCGGCGGGAGCGGGGGAGCAGTACTTC. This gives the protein CASSQAAGAGEQYF.

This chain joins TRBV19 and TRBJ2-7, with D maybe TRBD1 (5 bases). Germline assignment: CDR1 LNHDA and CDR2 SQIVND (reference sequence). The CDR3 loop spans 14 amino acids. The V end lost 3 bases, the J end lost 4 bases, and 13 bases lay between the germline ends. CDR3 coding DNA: TGTGCCAGTAGTATCCCAGGGATCGATTACGAGCAGTACTTC. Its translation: CASSIPGIDYEQYF.

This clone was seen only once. Here the CDR3 reads CASSLSYEQFF. DNA of the CDR3: TGCGCCAGCAGCTTGTCCTATGAGCAGTTCTTC. The chain joins TRBV5-1 to TRBJ2-1, with no clear D. Germline V CDR1 and CDR2: SGHRS, YFSETQ. Deletions cut 1 base from V and 8 bases from J, with 4 bases between. CDR3 length: 11 residues.

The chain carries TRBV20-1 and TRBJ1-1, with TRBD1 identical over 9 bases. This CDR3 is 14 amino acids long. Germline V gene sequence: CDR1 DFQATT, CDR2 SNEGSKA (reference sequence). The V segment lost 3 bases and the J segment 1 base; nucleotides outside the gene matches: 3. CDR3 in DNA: TGCAGTGCTAGTTCGGGACAGGGGAACACTGAAGCTTTCTTT. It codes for CSASSGQGNTEAFF.

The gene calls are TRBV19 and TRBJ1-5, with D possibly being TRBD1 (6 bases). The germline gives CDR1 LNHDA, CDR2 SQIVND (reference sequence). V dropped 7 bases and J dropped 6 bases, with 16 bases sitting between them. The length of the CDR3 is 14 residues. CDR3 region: CASTSWGPGQPQHF. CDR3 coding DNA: TGTGCCAGTACCTCCTGGGGGCCGGGTCAGCCCCAGCATTTT.

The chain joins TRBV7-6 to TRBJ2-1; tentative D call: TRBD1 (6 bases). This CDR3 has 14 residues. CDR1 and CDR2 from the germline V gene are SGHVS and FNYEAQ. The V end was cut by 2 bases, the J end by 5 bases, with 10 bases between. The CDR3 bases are TGTGCCAGCAGCTTACAGGGGACACACAATGAGCAGTTCTTC. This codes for CASSLQGTHNEQFF.

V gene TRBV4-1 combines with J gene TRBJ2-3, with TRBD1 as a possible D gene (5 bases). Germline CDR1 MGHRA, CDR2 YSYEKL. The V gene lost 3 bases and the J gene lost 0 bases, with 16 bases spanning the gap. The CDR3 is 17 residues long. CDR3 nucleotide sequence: TGCGCCAGCAGCCACGCTGAGACAGCAGCTAGCACAGATACGCAGTATTTT. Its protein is CASSHAETAASTDTQYF.

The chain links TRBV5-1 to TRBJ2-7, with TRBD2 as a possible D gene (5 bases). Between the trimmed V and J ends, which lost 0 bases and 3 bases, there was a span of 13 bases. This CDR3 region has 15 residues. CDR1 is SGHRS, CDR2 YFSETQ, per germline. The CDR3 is CASSLATGSVYEQYF. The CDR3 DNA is TGCGCCAGCAGCTTGGCTACGGGATCGGTCTACGAGCAGTACTTC.

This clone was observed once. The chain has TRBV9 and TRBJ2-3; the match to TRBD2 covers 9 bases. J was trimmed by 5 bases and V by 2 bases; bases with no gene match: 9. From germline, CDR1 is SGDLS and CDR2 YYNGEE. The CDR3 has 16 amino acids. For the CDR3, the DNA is TGTGCCAGCAGCGTGGGCGGGGGGGCTTTGATAGATACGCAGTATTTT. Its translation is CASSVGGGALIDTQYF.

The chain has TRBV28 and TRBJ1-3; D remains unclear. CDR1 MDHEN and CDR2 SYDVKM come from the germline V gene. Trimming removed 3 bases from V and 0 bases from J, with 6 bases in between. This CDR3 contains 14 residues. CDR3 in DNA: TGTGCCAGCAGTTTTTACGGCTCTGGAAACACCATATATTTT. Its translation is CASSFYGSGNTIYF.

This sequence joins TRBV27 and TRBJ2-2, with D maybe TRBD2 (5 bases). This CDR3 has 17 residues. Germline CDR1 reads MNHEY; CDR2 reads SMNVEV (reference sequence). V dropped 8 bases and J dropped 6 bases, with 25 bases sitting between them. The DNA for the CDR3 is TGTGCCAGCTCAGGAAATAATCTTTCGGGGTTTCCCGGGGAGCTGTTTTTT. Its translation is CASSGNNLSGFPGELFF.

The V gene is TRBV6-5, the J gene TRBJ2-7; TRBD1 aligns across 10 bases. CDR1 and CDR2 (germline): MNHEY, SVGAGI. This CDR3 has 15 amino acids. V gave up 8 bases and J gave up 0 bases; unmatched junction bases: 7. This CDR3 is CASRGDRGPSYEQYF. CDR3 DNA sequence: TGTGCCAGCCGCGGAGACAGGGGGCCCTCCTACGAGCAGTACTTC.

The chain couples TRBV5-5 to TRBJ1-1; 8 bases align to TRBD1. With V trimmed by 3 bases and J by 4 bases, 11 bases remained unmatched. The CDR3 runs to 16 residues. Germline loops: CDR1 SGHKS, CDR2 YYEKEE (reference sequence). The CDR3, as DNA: TGTGCCAGCAGCTGGACGGACAGGGTGAGGGTCACTGAAGCTTTCTTT. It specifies CASSWTDRVRVTEAFF.

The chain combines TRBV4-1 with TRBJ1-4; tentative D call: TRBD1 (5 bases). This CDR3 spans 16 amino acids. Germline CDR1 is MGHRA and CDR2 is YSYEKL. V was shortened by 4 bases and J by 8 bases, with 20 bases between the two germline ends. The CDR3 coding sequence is TGCGCCAGCAGCCCGGGGGGGAGGACCGGGTGGGAAAAACTGTTTTTT. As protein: CASSPGGRTGWEKLFF.

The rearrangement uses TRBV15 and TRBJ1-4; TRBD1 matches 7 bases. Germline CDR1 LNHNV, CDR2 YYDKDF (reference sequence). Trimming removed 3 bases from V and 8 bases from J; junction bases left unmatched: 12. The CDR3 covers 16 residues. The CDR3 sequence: CATSRCQGGHCEKLFF. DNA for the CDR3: TGTGCCACCAGCAGGTGTCAAGGGGGCCACTGCGAAAAACTGTTTTTT.

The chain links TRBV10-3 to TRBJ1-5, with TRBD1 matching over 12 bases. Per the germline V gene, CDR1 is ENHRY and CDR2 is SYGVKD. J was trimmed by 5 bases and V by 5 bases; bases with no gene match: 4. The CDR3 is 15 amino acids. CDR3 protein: CAISSGTGGDQPQHF. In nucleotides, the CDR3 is TGTGCCATCAGTTCCGGGACAGGGGGCGATCAGCCCCAGCATTTT.

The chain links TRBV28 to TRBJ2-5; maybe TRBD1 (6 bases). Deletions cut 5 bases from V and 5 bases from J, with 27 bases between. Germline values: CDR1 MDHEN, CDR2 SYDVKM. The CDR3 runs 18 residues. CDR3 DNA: TGTGCCAGCAGTACCTCCCATAGTACAGGGTTGGGGTTGGAGACCCAGTACTTC. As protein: CASSTSHSTGLGLETQYF.

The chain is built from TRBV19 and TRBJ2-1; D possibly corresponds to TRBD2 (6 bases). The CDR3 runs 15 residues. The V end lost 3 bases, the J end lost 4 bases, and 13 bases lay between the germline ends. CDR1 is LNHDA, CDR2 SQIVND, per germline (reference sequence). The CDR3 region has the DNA TGTGCCAGTAGTATGCGGGGCAGTCCGTACAATGAGCAGTTCTTC. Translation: CASSMRGSPYNEQFF.

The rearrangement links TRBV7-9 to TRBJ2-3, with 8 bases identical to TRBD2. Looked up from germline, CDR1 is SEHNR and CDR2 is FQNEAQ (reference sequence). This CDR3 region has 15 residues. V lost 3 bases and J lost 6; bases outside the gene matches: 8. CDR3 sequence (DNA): TGTGCCAGCAGCTTTATAGCGGGGCCCAGTGATACGCAGTATTTT. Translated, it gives CASSFIAGPSDTQYF.

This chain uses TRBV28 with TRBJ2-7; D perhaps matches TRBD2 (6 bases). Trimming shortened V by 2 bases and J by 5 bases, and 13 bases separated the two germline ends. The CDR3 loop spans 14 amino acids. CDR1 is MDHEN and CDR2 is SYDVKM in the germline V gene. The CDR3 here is CASSLGGKRHEQYF. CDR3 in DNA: TGTGCCAGCAGTTTAGGAGGGAAACGGCACGAGCAGTACTTC.

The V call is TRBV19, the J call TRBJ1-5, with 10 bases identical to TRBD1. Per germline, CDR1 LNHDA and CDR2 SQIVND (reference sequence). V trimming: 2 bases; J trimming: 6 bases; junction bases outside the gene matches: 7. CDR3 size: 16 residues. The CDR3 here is CASSIFLGDRGQPQHF. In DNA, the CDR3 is TGTGCCAGTAGTATATTCCTAGGGGACAGGGGTCAGCCCCAGCATTTT.

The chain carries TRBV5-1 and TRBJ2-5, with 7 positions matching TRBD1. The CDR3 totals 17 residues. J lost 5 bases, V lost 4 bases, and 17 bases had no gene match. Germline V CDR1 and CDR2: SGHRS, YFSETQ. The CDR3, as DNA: TGCGCCAGCAGCAAGGCCCCGAGACAGGGCTTGTGGGAGACCCAGTACTTC. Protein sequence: CASSKAPRQGLWETQYF. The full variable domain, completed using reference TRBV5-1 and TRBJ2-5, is KAGVTQTPRYLIKTRGQQVTLSCSPISGHRSVSWYQQTPGQGLQFLFEYFSETQRNKGNFPGRFSGRQFSNSRSEMNVSTLELGDSALYLCASSKAPRQGLWETQYFGPGTRLLVL.